This TCR beta chain was found in a study of cytomegalovirus exposure and HLA in healthy donors. Study conclusions and caveats: One variant, a missense change in DCLRE1C, was linked in a later analysis to TCR beta V- and J-gene trimming. The authors considered a cluster of highly shared sequence variants likely to be a sequencing artifact.

CDR3 length: 13 residues. V was trimmed by 4 bases and J by 4 bases, leaving 8 bases between them. Germline V gene sequence: CDR1 SGHTA, CDR2 FQGNSA. The study ran its PCR with 60 Vbeta and 13 Jbeta primers. Produced via immunoSEQ multiplex PCR; TCRdb's table is partial and in-frame only. The table includes about 130,000 clones, 83% detected once. As to this clone: Its antigen is as yet unknown.

The origin of this receptor is a woman aged 40 to 50 in good health and CMV-seropositive. The source material was PBMCs. The chain joins TRBV7-2 to TRBJ2-1, with TRBD2 as a possible D gene (5 bases). The CDR3 coding sequence is TGTGCCAGCAGCTCGGACTCATACAATGAGCAGTTCTTC. It translates to CASSSDSYNEQFF. Supplemented by reference TRBV7-2 and TRBJ2-1, the full variable domain reads GAGVSQSPSNKVTEKGKDVELRCDPISGHTALYWYRQSLGQGLEFLIYFQGNSAPDKSGLPSDRFSAERTGGSVSTLTIQRTQQEDSAVYLCASSSDSYNEQFFGPGTRLTVL.